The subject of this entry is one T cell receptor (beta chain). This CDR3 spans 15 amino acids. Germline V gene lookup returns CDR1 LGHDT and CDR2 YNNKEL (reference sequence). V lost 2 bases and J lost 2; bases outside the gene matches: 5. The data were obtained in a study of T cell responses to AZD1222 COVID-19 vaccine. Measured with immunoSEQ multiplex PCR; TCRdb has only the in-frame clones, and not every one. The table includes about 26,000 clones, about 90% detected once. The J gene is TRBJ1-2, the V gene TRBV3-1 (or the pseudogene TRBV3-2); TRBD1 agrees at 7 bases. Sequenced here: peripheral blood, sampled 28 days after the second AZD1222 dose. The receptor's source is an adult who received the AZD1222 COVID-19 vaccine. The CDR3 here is CASSQWDSPNYGYTF. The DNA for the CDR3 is TGTGCCAGCAGCCAATGGGACAGTCCGAACTATGGCTACACCTTC.